Following are 8 T cell receptor beta chains from one sample sequenced in a study of blood T cell repertoires in COVID-19. Assay used: immunoSEQ multiplex PCR; TCRdb lists only in-frame clones, some missing. Among about 210,000 clones listed, roughly 86% were seen once. Sequencing input: PBMCs or T cells enriched from blood (not recorded which). The source is a man aged 18 to 35 with acute COVID-19.

This clone was counted once. In nucleotides, the CDR3 is TGTGCCTGGAGTGCAATCCATGCGGGAGAAAAATACAATGAGCAGTTCTTC. It encodes CAWSAIHAGEKYNEQFF. The V and J genes are TRBV30 and TRBJ2-1; 7 bases align to TRBD2. The CDR3 is 17 residues long. The V gene end was trimmed by 1 base and the J gene end by 4 bases; junction bases not matched to a gene: 13. Germline CDR1 reads GTSNPN; CDR2 reads SVGIG (reference sequence).

This chain links TRBV28 with TRBJ1-1; no clear D gene. Trimming took off 3 bases at V and 9 bases at J, with 8 bases between the two ends. The CDR3 length is 11 residues. Germline V gene sequence: CDR1 MDHEN, CDR2 SYDVKM. CDR3 residues: CASSFESKAFF. In DNA, the CDR3 is TGTGCCAGCAGTTTTGAGTCGAAAGCTTTCTTT.

The chain uses TRBV28 and TRBJ2-3; tentative D call: TRBD1 (5 bases). The germline V gene has CDR1 MDHEN and CDR2 SYDVKM. The CDR3 spans 18 residues. Trimming removed 4 bases at V and 0 bases at J, with 20 bases between. Here the CDR3 reads CASSSRPRTPTSTDTQYF. CDR3 nucleotide sequence: TGTGCCAGCAGTTCCAGACCCCGGACACCTACTAGCACAGATACGCAGTATTTT.

This chain connects TRBV30 to TRBJ2-7; D remains unclear. V dropped 3 bases and J dropped 3 bases, with 15 bases sitting between them. Germline CDR1 and CDR2: GTSNPN and SVGIG (reference sequence). The CDR3 has 14 amino acids. CDR3 region: CAWSNGAGGYEQYF. CDR3 coding DNA: TGTGCCTGGAGCAATGGAGCCGGTGGCTACGAGCAGTACTTC.

In its sample, this clone was seen once. The gene calls are TRBV28 and TRBJ1-1; D gene unclear. The CDR3 contains 13 residues. CDR1 is MDHEN, CDR2 SYDVKM, per germline. Deletions cut 7 bases from V and 1 base from J, with 10 bases between. DNA for the CDR3: TGTGCCAGCACCTCAGAGGAGAACACTGAAGCTTTCTTT. It translates to CASTSEENTEAFF.

The chain carries TRBV5-1 and TRBJ2-3, with D perhaps matching TRBD2 (5 bases). The CDR3 has 18 amino acids. V lost 1 base to trimming and J lost 0 bases, with 18 bases between them. The germline V gene has CDR1 SGHRS and CDR2 YFSETQ. The CDR3 region has the DNA TGCGCCAGCAGCTTGCCTAGCCCTAGTTCTTCAAGCACAGATACGCAGTATTTT. This translates into CASSLPSPSSSSTDTQYF.

V usage is TRBV29-1 and J usage is TRBJ1-1, with unresolved D. The CDR3 spans 11 residues. V was pared by 6 bases and J by 1 base, with 6 bases between. Germline CDR1 SQVTM, CDR2 ANQGSEA. CDR3 bases: TGCAGCGTCACCGGGAACACTGAAGCTTTCTTT. It translates to CSVTGNTEAFF.

The rearrangement links TRBV19 to TRBJ1-2, with D perhaps TRBD1 (6 bases). The V gene's germline CDR1 is LNHDA and CDR2 SQIVND (reference sequence). The CDR3 has 12 residues. The V gene lost 5 bases and the J gene lost 8 bases, with 12 bases spanning the gap. CDR3 region: CASSVGQRGYTF. The CDR3 DNA reads TGTGCCAGTAGTGTCGGACAGAGGGGCTACACCTTC.